This T cell receptor beta chain stems from a study of shared clonotypes between healthy human individuals. Turning to this clone: The antigen is undetermined.

Investigators spread the genomic DNA of each subset evenly over several immunoSEQ plates. This table comes from immunoSEQ multiplex PCR, and its TCRdb copy is limited to in-frame clones, with some not included. The repertoire has 1,500,000 or so clones, roughly 96% of them found once; the top ten carry more than 0.9%. The study's findings and limits: It was expected that sequencing depth would affect clonotype sharing among donors.

This CDR3 has 15 residues. Trimming removed 6 bases at V and 3 bases at J, with 18 bases between. Germline V gene lookup returns CDR1 LNHNV and CDR2 YYDKDF (reference sequence). The sequence was collected from a young man in good health. Sequenced sample: naive CD4+ T cells sorted from blood. Subset denoted: CD45RA+ positively selected. This chain connects TRBV15 to TRBJ2-7; possible D gene TRBD2, 6 bases. The CDR3 region is CATSIREPAGYEQYF. The CDR3 nucleotides read TGTGCCACCAGTATACGGGAGCCAGCGGGCTACGAGCAGTACTTC.